The 18 T cell receptor beta chains below were found in one sample sequenced in a study of blood T cell repertoires in COVID-19. Clones were sequenced by immunoSEQ multiplex PCR, and TCRdb holds only the in-frame ones, with some missing. The data hold roughly 200,000 clones, with 80% to 90% observed a single time. Input material: peripheral blood. The receptors derive from a young woman who had recovered from COVID-19.

The rearrangement uses TRBV14 and TRBJ2-6; 7 nucleotides agree with TRBD1. J gave up 0 bases and V 4 bases, and 6 bases lay outside the gene matches. The CDR3 extends over 17 amino acids. Per the germline V gene, CDR1 is SGHDN and CDR2 is FVKESK. The CDR3 reads CASSPRDSLSGANVLTF. CDR3 sequence (DNA): TGTGCCAGCAGCCCCCGGGACAGCCTCTCTGGGGCCAACGTCCTGACTTTC.

The gene calls are TRBV15 and TRBJ2-1; TRBD2 matches 8 bases. The ends lost 8 bases at V and 9 bases at J; junction bases unmatched: 9. The length of the CDR3 is 13 residues. The germline V gene has CDR1 LNHNV and CDR2 YYDKDF (reference sequence). The CDR3 DNA sequence: TGTGCCACCTCGCGCGGGAGGATGGGTGAGCAGTTCTTC. It encodes CATSRGRMGEQFF.

As for this clone: Other DNA sequences in this specimen translate into the identical CDR3. The chain combines TRBV19 with TRBJ1-1; D is uncertain. V dropped 3 bases and J dropped 3 bases, with 5 bases sitting between them. Germline values: CDR1 LNHDA, CDR2 SQIVND (reference sequence). This CDR3 is built from 12 residues. The CDR3 sequence is CASSIRDTEAFF. The CDR3 DNA is TGTGCCAGTAGTATTCGGGACACTGAAGCTTTCTTT.

The chain is built from TRBV5-8 and TRBJ2-7, with 7 bases matching TRBD1. Germline V lookup: CDR1 SGHTS, CDR2 YDEGEE. Trimming took 4 bases from V and 5 from J; bases not matched to a gene: 3. The CDR3 has 12 residues. CDR3 loop: CASSLTGNEQYF. DNA for the CDR3: TGTGCCAGCAGCCTGACAGGGAACGAGCAGTACTTC.

The rearrangement uses TRBV11-3 and TRBJ2-2, with unresolved D. CDR3 length equals 13 residues. The germline V and J ends were trimmed by 0 bases and 6 bases, with 5 bases remaining between them. CDR1 and CDR2 (germline): SGHNT, YENEEA. CDR3 DNA: TGTGCCAGCAGCTTAGAAGCATCCGGGGAGCTGTTTTTT. The encoded protein is CASSLEASGELFF.

This clone was observed a few times. The V gene is TRBV5-1, the J gene TRBJ1-3; 7 positions match TRBD1. The CDR3 is made up of 15 amino acids. The V and J ends lost 6 bases and 0 bases, in that order; junction bases with no gene match: 6. Germline CDR1 is SGHRS and CDR2 is YFSETQ. The CDR3, as DNA: TGCGCCAGCAATCGTGGGGACAGCTCTGGAAACACCATATATTTT. Translated: CASNRGDSSGNTIYF.

The V gene is TRBV10-3, the J gene TRBJ1-2; 9 nucleotides agree with TRBD1. Germline CDR1 ENHRY, CDR2 SYGVKD. This CDR3 has 19 amino acids. Unmatched junction bases numbered 17, after V lost 1 base and J lost 5 bases. The CDR3 bases are TGTGCCATCAGTGAGTGGGTACAGGGGGCTCGGGGAAGTCTATATGGCTACACCTTC. It yields the protein CAISEWVQGARGSLYGYTF.

This clone has more than one count but fewer than ten. V is TRBV6-5 and J is TRBJ1-1, with unresolved D. Trimming stripped 6 bases from V and 0 bases from J, with 8 bases between. This CDR3 region has 13 residues. CDR1 and CDR2 (germline): MNHEY, SVGAGI. The CDR3 region is CASRTRVNTEAFF. The CDR3 DNA follows: TGTGCCAGCAGGACACGTGTGAACACTGAAGCTTTCTTT.

J is TRBJ1-2 and V is TRBV9; possibly TRBD1 for D (5 bases). This CDR3 is 14 amino acids long. V was pared by 4 bases and J by 4 bases, with 14 bases between. CDR1 and CDR2 (germline): SGDLS, YYNGEE. The CDR3 sequence: CASSRPGLLYGYTF. In DNA, the CDR3 is TGTGCCAGCAGCCGACCGGGACTGCTCTATGGCTACACCTTC.

CDR3 in amino acids: CAWRPGQSYGYTF. In DNA form, the CDR3 reads TGTGCCTGGAGACCCGGACAGAGCTATGGCTACACCTTC. This rearrangement joins TRBV30 to TRBJ1-2, with TRBD1 as a possible D gene (6 bases). Trimming took off 3 bases at V and 4 bases at J, with 12 bases between the two ends. Looked up from germline, CDR1 is GTSNPN and CDR2 is SVGIG (reference sequence). The CDR3 is 13 residues long.

V usage is TRBV6-2 or TRBV6-3 and J usage is TRBJ2-7, with D unclear. The V gene lost 0 bases and the J gene lost 2 bases, with 14 bases spanning the gap. The V gene's germline CDR1 is MNHEY and CDR2 SVGEGT. This CDR3 contains 16 residues. CDR3 protein: CASSYSARNAPYEQYV. The CDR3 coding sequence is TGTGCCAGCAGTTACTCGGCGAGGAATGCCCCCTACGAGCAGTACGTC.

V gene TRBV3-1 (or the pseudogene TRBV3-2) combines with J gene TRBJ2-3; possible D gene TRBD2, 6 bases. The germline gives CDR1 LGHDT, CDR2 YNNKEL (reference sequence). The CDR3 sequence is 16 residues long. Between the trimmed V and J ends, which lost 4 bases and 2 bases, there was a span of 16 bases. CDR3 protein: CASSPREEGYTDTQYF. The CDR3 nucleotides read TGTGCCAGCAGCCCCAGAGAGGAGGGTTACACAGATACGCAGTATTTT.

The rearrangement joins TRBV4-3 to TRBJ2-3; TRBD1 matches at 9 bases. Germline V gene data show CDR1 as LGHNA and CDR2 as YSLEER. V lost 1 base, J lost 6 bases, and 5 bases stayed unmatched. The CDR3 sequence is 15 residues long. CDR3 amino acids: CASSQGGTGRDTQYF. The DNA of the CDR3 is TGCGCCAGCAGCCAAGGTGGGACAGGGCGGGATACGCAGTATTTT.

Here the CDR3 DNA reads TGTGCCAGCAGTTACAGCGGACAGCCTATGAACACTGAAGCTTTCTTT. This gives the protein CASSYSGQPMNTEAFF. The chain recombines TRBV6-5 with TRBJ1-1; a weak D match, TRBD1 (6 bases). CDR3 size: 16 residues. Trimming pared 2 bases from V and 0 bases from J, leaving 13 bases between. The germline V gene encodes CDR1 MNHEY and CDR2 SVGAGI.

The gene calls are TRBV10-2 and TRBJ2-1, with 8 bases matching TRBD2. V was clipped by 3 bases and J by 10 bases; unmatched bases: 11. Germline CDR1 and CDR2: WSHSY and SAAADI. The CDR3 covers 15 residues. CDR3 in DNA: TGCGCCAGCAGTGATTTGACGGGGGGGCCGTTAGAGCAGTTCTTC. Translating it yields CASSDLTGGPLEQFF.

This rearrangement joins TRBV7-2 to TRBJ2-3; 7 nucleotides line up with TRBD2. The CDR3 covers 12 residues. Germline loops: CDR1 SGHTA, CDR2 FQGNSA. The V segment lost 4 bases and the J segment 10 bases; nucleotides outside the gene matches: 5. The CDR3 spells CASSSGLSPQYF. The CDR3 DNA is TGTGCCAGCAGCTCGGGACTATCGCCGCAGTATTTT. The full variable domain, in which reference TRBV7-2 and TRBJ2-3 provide the parts outside the CDR3, is GAGVSQSPSNKVTEKGKDVELRCDPISGHTALYWYRQSLGQGLEFLIYFQGNSAPDKSGLPSDRFSAERTGGSVSTLTIQRTQQEDSAVYLCASSSGLSPQYFGPGTRLTVL.

J is TRBJ1-1 and V is TRBV27; TRBD1 agrees at 8 bases. The CDR3 runs to 15 residues. V gave up 3 bases and J gave up 1 base; unmatched junction bases: 4. Germline CDR1 reads MNHEY; CDR2 reads SMNVEV (reference sequence). The CDR3 DNA follows: TGTGCCAGCAGTTTCAGGGGGCTATCGAACACTGAAGCTTTCTTT. Protein: CASSFRGLSNTEAFF.

This chain joins TRBV2 and TRBJ2-7; the D is unclear. Trimming cost V 3 bases and J 5 bases, with 5 bases left between them. Germline V CDR1 and CDR2: SNHLY, FYNNEI. The CDR3 extends over 11 amino acids. The CDR3 loop is CASSDSDEQYV. For the CDR3, the DNA is TGTGCCAGCAGTGATTCCGACGAGCAGTACGTC.